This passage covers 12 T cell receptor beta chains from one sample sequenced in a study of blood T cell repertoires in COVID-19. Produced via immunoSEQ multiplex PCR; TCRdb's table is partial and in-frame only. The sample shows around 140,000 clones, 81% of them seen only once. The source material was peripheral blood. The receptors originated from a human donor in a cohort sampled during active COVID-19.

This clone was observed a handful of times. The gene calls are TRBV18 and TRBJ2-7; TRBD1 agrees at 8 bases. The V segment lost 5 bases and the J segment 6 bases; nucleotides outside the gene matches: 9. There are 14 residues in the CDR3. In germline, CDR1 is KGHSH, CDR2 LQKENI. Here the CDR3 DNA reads TGTGCCAGCTCATTTGGACAGGGAAAGACCGAGCAGTACTTC. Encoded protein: CASSFGQGKTEQYF.

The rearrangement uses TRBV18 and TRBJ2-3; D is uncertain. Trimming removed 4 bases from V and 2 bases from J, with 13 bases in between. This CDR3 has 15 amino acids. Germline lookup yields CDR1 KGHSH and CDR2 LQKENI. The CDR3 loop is CASSRAALYTDTQYF. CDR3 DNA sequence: TGTGCCAGCTCACGGGCTGCTCTCTACACAGATACGCAGTATTTT.

CDR3 bases: TGTGCCAGCAGTCGGACAGAGAGCAATCAGCCCCAGCATTTT. Protein sequence: CASSRTESNQPQHF. J is TRBJ1-5 and V is TRBV3-1 (or the pseudogene TRBV3-2); D perhaps matches TRBD1 (6 bases). Trimming cost V 6 bases and J 1 base, with 10 bases left between them. In germline, CDR1 is LGHDT, CDR2 YNNKEL (reference sequence). The CDR3 has 14 residues.

CDR3 region: CASSVREGATYEQYF. CDR3 in DNA: TGTGCCAGCAGCGTAAGGGAAGGGGCCACCTACGAGCAGTACTTC. The chain couples TRBV9 to TRBJ2-7; a weak D match, TRBD1 (5 bases). Trimming left V 1 base short and J 2 bases short, with 13 bases between. There are 15 residues in the CDR3. CDR1 and CDR2 from the germline V gene are SGDLS and YYNGEE. The full variable domain, in which reference TRBV9 and TRBJ2-7 provide the parts outside the CDR3, is DSGVTQTPKHLITATGQRVTLRCSPRSGDLSVYWYQQSLDQGLQFLIQYYNGEERAKGNILERFSAQQFPDLHSELNLSSLELGDSALYFCASSVREGATYEQYFGPGTRLTVT.

The CDR3 is CASSLPGSYGYTF. The CDR3 DNA follows: TGTGCCAGCAGCTTACCGGGAAGCTATGGCTACACCTTC. The chain has TRBV7-2 and TRBJ1-2; no clear D. Germline V lookup: CDR1 SGHTA, CDR2 FQGNSA. Trimming cost V 2 bases and J 4 bases, with 8 bases left between them. The CDR3 length is 13 residues.

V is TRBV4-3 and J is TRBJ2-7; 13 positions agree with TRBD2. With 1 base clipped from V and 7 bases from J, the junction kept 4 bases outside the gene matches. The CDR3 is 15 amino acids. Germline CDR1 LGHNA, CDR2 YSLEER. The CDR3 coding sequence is TGCGCCAGCAGCCAAGGTGTGACTAGCGGGAGGGAGCAGTACTTC. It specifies CASSQGVTSGREQYF.

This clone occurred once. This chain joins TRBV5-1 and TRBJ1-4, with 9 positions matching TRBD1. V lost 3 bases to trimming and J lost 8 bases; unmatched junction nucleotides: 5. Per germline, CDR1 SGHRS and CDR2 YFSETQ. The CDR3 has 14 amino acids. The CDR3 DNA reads TGCGCCAGCAGCTCGGACAGGGGCGTAGAAAAACTGTTTTTT. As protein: CASSSDRGVEKLFF.

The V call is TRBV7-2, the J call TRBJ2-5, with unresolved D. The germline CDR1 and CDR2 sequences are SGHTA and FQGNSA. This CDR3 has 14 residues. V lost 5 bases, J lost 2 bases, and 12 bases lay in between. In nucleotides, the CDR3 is TGTGCCAGCAGCCCCGAACAACTACAAGAGACCCAGTACTTC. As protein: CASSPEQLQETQYF.

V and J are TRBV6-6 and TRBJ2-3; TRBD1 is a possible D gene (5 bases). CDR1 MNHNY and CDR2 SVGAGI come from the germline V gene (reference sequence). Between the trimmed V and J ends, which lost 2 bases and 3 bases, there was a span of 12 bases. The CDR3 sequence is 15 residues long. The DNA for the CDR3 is TGTGCCAGCAGTTACGGGTTGCAGGGAACAGATACGCAGTATTTT. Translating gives CASSYGLQGTDTQYF.

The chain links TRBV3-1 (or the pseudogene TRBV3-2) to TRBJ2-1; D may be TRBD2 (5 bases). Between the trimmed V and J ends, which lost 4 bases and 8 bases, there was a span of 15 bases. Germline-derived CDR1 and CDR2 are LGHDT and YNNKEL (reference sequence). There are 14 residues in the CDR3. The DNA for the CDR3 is TGTGCCAGCAGCCGCCTTCTCGGGGTCCATGAGCAGTTCTTC. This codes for CASSRLLGVHEQFF.

DNA for the CDR3: TGTGCCAGTAGAATGGGAGGGAGCTCCTACGAGCAGTACTTC. Translating it yields CASRMGGSSYEQYF. The chain uses TRBV19 and TRBJ2-7; the match to TRBD2 covers 7 bases. CDR3 length: 14 amino acids. Germline V CDR1 and CDR2: LNHDA, SQIVND (reference sequence). V shed 6 bases and J 0 bases; nucleotides not matched to a gene: 5.

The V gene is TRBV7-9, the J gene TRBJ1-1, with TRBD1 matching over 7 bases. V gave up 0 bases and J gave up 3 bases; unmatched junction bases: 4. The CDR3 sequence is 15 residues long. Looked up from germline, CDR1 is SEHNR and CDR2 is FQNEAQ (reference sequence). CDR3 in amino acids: CASSLAGTADTEAFF. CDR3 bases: TGTGCCAGCAGCTTAGCCGGGACAGCCGACACTGAAGCTTTCTTT.